The 20 T cell receptor beta chains below all came from one sample that was sequenced in a study of OX40 agonist ivuxolimab in advanced cancers. Only in-frame clones appear in the TCRdb table, and some are missing; sequencing was by immunoSEQ multiplex PCR. The sample records tens of thousands of clones, about 90% being singletons. The sequencing here drew on CD4+ or CD8+ T cells sorted from blood, taken in a trial of the OX40 agonist ivuxolimab. Receptors were obtained from an adult with an advanced solid tumor such as melanoma, head and neck, liver or kidney cancer.

The rearrangement uses TRBV6-5 and TRBJ1-1; the D is unclear. From germline, CDR1 is MNHEY and CDR2 SVGAGI. The CDR3 contains 12 residues. Trimming shortened V by 4 bases and J by 3 bases, and 6 bases separated the two germline ends. In nucleotides, the CDR3 is TGTGCCAGCAGTTTGGGGTACACTGAAGCTTTCTTT. Encoded protein: CASSLGYTEAFF.

The chain recombines TRBV6-6 with TRBJ2-5, with a tentative D call TRBD2 (6 bases). CDR1 and CDR2 from the germline V gene are MNHNY and SVGAGI (reference sequence). The CDR3 has 16 amino acids. Trimming left V 10 bases short and J 4 bases short, with 25 bases between. CDR3 sequence reads: CATSRGSTRVRETQYF. DNA for the CDR3: TGTGCCACGTCTCGGGGGTCTACGAGGGTCAGAGAGACCCAGTACTTC.

This clone was detected only once. The rearrangement links TRBV11-2 to TRBJ2-2, with 12 bases identical to TRBD2. Germline V gives CDR1 SGHAT, CDR2 FQNNGV. The CDR3 extends over 17 amino acids. V was pared by 4 bases and J by 2 bases, with 5 bases of the junction left unmatched. As DNA, the CDR3 is TGTGCCAGCAGCTACCTAGCGGGGGGGCCCAACACCGGGGAGCTGTTTTTT. The encoded protein is CASSYLAGGPNTGELFF. Full variable domain (outside the CDR3, taken from reference TRBV11-2 and TRBJ2-2): EAGVAQSPRYKIIEKRQSVAFWCNPISGHATLYWYQQILGQGPKLLIQFQNNGVVDDSQLPKDRFSAERLKGVDSTLKIQPAKLEDSAVYLCASSYLAGGPNTGELFFGEGSRLTVL.

V and J are TRBV28 and TRBJ2-3; the D gene could be TRBD1 or TRBD2 (7 bases each). CDR3 length: 15 residues. Looked up from germline, CDR1 is MDHEN and CDR2 is SYDVKM. V shed 7 bases and J shed 0 bases, with 14 bases lying between them. The CDR3 bases are TGTGCCAGCACTGACAGGGAGGGTAGCACAGATACGCAGTATTTT. This translates into CASTDREGSTDTQYF.

The chain is built from TRBV11-2 and TRBJ2-2; no definite D call. The CDR3 is 15 amino acids. V shed 5 bases and J shed 5 bases, with 15 bases lying between them. Germline values: CDR1 SGHAT, CDR2 FQNNGV. In DNA, the CDR3 is TGTGCCAGCAGCCGTACGAGAGAAGGGACCGGGGAGCTGTTTTTT. This codes for CASSRTREGTGELFF.

This clone has just a few counts. The chain couples TRBV15 to TRBJ1-5; TRBD1 aligns across 8 bases. Trimming removed 1 base from V and 2 bases from J; junction bases left unmatched: 1. CDR3 length: 15 residues. CDR1 is LNHNV, CDR2 YYDKDF, per germline (reference sequence). The CDR3 loop reads CATSRAGGGNQPQHF. DNA for the CDR3: TGTGCCACCAGCAGAGCAGGGGGCGGCAATCAGCCCCAGCATTTT.

This chain connects TRBV10-1 to TRBJ2-1; perhaps TRBD2 as D (6 bases). Trimming took 4 bases from V and 8 from J, leaving 15 bases between them. Germline values: CDR1 WNHNN, CDR2 SYGVQD (reference sequence). The CDR3 has 14 amino acids. The CDR3 loop is CASSVTGTDDEQFF. Written as DNA, the CDR3 is TGCGCCAGCAGTGTAACGGGGACTGACGATGAGCAGTTCTTC.

The J gene is TRBJ1-5, the V gene TRBV6-1; TRBD1 is a possible D gene (6 bases). Germline lookup yields CDR1 MNHNS and CDR2 SASEGT. The CDR3 contains 17 residues. V shed 0 bases and J shed 3 bases, with 15 bases lying between them. The CDR3, as DNA: TGTGCCAGCAGTGAAGCGATATACAGGGCCCTCAATCAGCCCCAGCATTTT. Translated: CASSEAIYRALNQPQHF.

The rearrangement joins TRBV6-5 to TRBJ1-2; a weak D match, TRBD1 (5 bases). V was pared by 6 bases and J by 13 bases, with 24 bases between. The CDR3 length is 14 residues. Germline assignment: CDR1 MNHEY and CDR2 SVGAGI. Here the CDR3 DNA reads TGTGCCAGCAGGCGGAAGGGAACCGGACCGGGGGGCACCTTC. Residues: CASRRKGTGPGGTF.

J is TRBJ1-5 and V is TRBV18; weak D call: TRBD1 (5 bases). Trimming cost V 5 bases and J 4 bases, with 12 bases left between them. Germline-derived CDR1 and CDR2 are KGHSH and LQKENI. This CDR3 comprises 14 residues. This CDR3 reads CASSTGTGNQPQHF. CDR3 DNA: TGTGCCAGCTCAACAGGAACGGGTAATCAGCCCCAGCATTTT.

About this clone: An end of the junction does not agree with germline; a read error may underlie this. This chain links TRBV7-7 with TRBJ1-5; D not certain. This CDR3 has 16 residues. CDR1 and CDR2 from the germline V gene are SSHAT and FNYEAQ (reference sequence). The CDR3 DNA sequence: TGTGCTAGCAGCCCCCTGGGTTGCCAGGCCAATCAGCCCCAGCATTTT. Encoded protein: CASSPLGCQANQPQHF.

CDR3 amino acids: CASSGFTGDYTGELFF. The CDR3 DNA reads as TGTGCCAGCAGTGGTTTCACAGGGGACTACACCGGGGAGCTGTTTTTT. The chain links TRBV11-3 to TRBJ2-2; tentative D call: TRBD1 (7 bases). Germline values: CDR1 SGHNT, CDR2 YENEEA. Trimming shortened V by 6 bases and J by 3 bases, and 17 bases separated the two germline ends. CDR3 size: 16 residues.

The chain uses TRBV5-6 and TRBJ2-3, with TRBD2 identical over 7 bases. The V gene end was trimmed by 6 bases and the J gene end by 1 base; junction bases not matched to a gene: 17. The CDR3 covers 18 residues. CDR1 and CDR2 (germline): SGHDT, YYEEEE. In DNA form, the CDR3 reads TGTGCCAGCACCATTTTCCGCGGGAGCGGGCCGGGCACAGATACGCAGTATTTT. It translates to CASTIFRGSGPGTDTQYF.

This clone came up once. This rearrangement joins TRBV5-1 to TRBJ1-1; tentatively, D is TRBD1 (6 bases). The length of the CDR3 is 14 residues. Trimming cost V 4 bases and J 0 bases, with 10 bases left between them. From germline, CDR1 is SGHRS and CDR2 YFSETQ. CDR3 amino acids: CASSAGTMNTEAFF. For the CDR3, the DNA is TGCGCCAGCAGCGCCGGGACAATGAACACTGAAGCTTTCTTT. Looking up the rest from reference TRBV5-1 and TRBJ1-1 gives the full variable domain: KAGVTQTPRYLIKTRGQQVTLSCSPISGHRSVSWYQQTPGQGLQFLFEYFSETQRNKGNFPGRFSGRQFSNSRSEMNVSTLELGDSALYLCASSAGTMNTEAFFGQGTRLTVV.

V gene TRBV5-5 combines with J gene TRBJ2-2; 11 nucleotides agree with TRBD2. V shed 4 bases and J 6 bases; nucleotides not matched to a gene: 2. The CDR3 consists of 14 residues. CDR1 is SGHKS and CDR2 is YYEKEE in the germline V gene (reference sequence). The CDR3 protein is CASSLGLAAGELFF. The CDR3 DNA follows: TGTGCCAGCAGCCTGGGACTAGCGGCCGGGGAGCTGTTTTTT.

The chain joins TRBV6-5 to TRBJ1-6; D gene uncertain. Germline V gene data show CDR1 as MNHEY and CDR2 as SVGAGI. V lost 6 bases and J lost 5, with 5 bases in between. This CDR3 is built from 12 residues. CDR3 DNA sequence: TGTGCCAGCAGCGCCCATAATTCACCCCTCCACTTT. This encodes CASSAHNSPLHF.

The chain is built from TRBV6-6 and TRBJ2-3, with D possibly being TRBD2 (5 bases). The V end lost 6 bases, the J end lost 2 bases, and 15 bases lay between the germline ends. The germline V gene has CDR1 MNHNY and CDR2 SVGAGI (reference sequence). The CDR3 extends over 15 amino acids. The CDR3 protein is CASSRILVNTDTQYF. The DNA for the CDR3 is TGTGCCAGCAGCCGCATACTAGTGAACACAGATACGCAGTATTTT.

The J gene is TRBJ1-2, the V gene TRBV6-5; 9 bases are a match to TRBD1. Trimming took 5 bases from V and 8 from J; bases not matched to a gene: 9. The CDR3 has 14 residues. CDR1 and CDR2 (germline): MNHEY, SVGAGI. The CDR3 loop reads CASSNTGGQGGYTF. As DNA, the CDR3 is TGTGCCAGCAGTAATACAGGGGGCCAAGGAGGCTACACCTTC.

The rearrangement uses TRBV18 and TRBJ2-7; 10 bases map to TRBD2. The CDR3 is 17 residues long. J was trimmed by 2 bases and V by 4 bases; bases with no gene match: 11. The germline gives CDR1 KGHSH, CDR2 LQKENI. In nucleotides, the CDR3 is TGTGCCAGCTCACGACAGGAAGGACTAGCGGAGGCCTACGAGCAGTACTTC. Its protein product is CASSRQEGLAEAYEQYF.

V usage is TRBV2 and J usage is TRBJ2-4; 10 nucleotides align to TRBD2. The CDR3 length is 17 residues. V gave up 6 bases and J gave up 3 bases; unmatched junction bases: 11. In germline, CDR1 is SNHLY, CDR2 FYNNEI. The CDR3 nucleotides read TGTGCCAGCAGCAAACTGACTAGCGGGTACGACAAAAACATTCAGTACTTC. This encodes CASSKLTSGYDKNIQYF. Filled out from reference TRBV2 and TRBJ2-4, the complete variable domain reads EPEVTQTPSHQVTQMGQEVILRCVPISNHLYFYWYRQILGQKVEFLVSFYNNEISEKSEIFDDQFSVERPDGSNFTLKIRSTKLEDSAMYFCASSKLTSGYDKNIQYFGAGTRLSVL.